This TCR beta chain was sequenced in a study of human T cells and chemical hapten exposure. Study as a whole: Alopecia areata, totalis and universalis patients, mostly female, were included. From small differences in pooled library volume came most of the variation in per-sample TCR yields. Whole-study findings and limits: Given that the donors had alopecia, their immune response may differ from that seen in healthy people.

Concerning this clonotype: Its antigen is unknown.

As the library was built, unique molecular identifiers were attached to individual cDNA molecules. MiXCR, applied by TCRdb to the RACE reads, yields one record per CDR3 protein. This table has about 140,000 distinct CDR3 sequences, roughly 12% appearing once. The CDR3 consists of 16 residues. The J segment lost 3 bases and the V segment lost 5 bases, leaving 6 bases of the junction unmatched. CDR1 SGHTA and CDR2 FQGNSA come from the germline V gene. Stated time point: patch test 2, 6 weeks after DPC sensitization. Noted treatment: therapeutic diphenylcyclopropenone sensitization with weekly scalp DPC.

This chain uses TRBV7-2 with TRBJ2-3; the match to TRBD2 covers 12 bases. This sample comprised whole blood, obtained in connection with sensitization to the hapten diphenylcyclopropenone (DPC). The TCR originated in a woman aged 45-59 years with alopecia areata. Some clones in this sample may be carry-over from other donors' samples. Here the CDR3 reads CASSAQGTSGTDTQYF. The CDR3 DNA sequence: TGTGCCAGCAGCGCGCAAGGGACTAGCGGGACAGATACGCAGTATTTT.